This is a list of T cell receptor beta chains from one sample in a study of human thymus T cells. TCRdb keeps only in-frame clones here, not all; method: immunoSEQ multiplex PCR. The profile shows 60,000 to 75,000 clones, 85% to 95% of them singletons. Sequencing was carried out using thymus tissue. The receptor source for this set is a girl under two years old with a congenital heart defect but otherwise immunologically healthy. CDR3s leave out the opening cysteine and the closing phenylalanine or tryptophan. Each record gives: V gene, J gene, CDR3 protein.

>TRBV25-1|TRBJ1-4
ASSGPGRNNEKLF
>TRBV2|TRBJ2-7
ASVRRVTSGSSLAYEQY
>TRBV9|TRBJ2-1
ASGGDEQF
>TRBV11-2|TRBJ2-7
ASSLNPRTVTYEQY
>TRBV27|TRBJ2-7
ASSPWKGLYEQY
>TRBV25-1|TRBJ1-2
ASSERRGSPGVT
>TRBV9|TRBJ1-3
ASSGEGSPRGRSGNTIY
>TRBV25-1|TRBJ2-2
ASLLGGVPTGELF
>TRBV7-9|TRBJ1-2
ASSQQGPRGYT
>TRBV7-2|TRBJ2-7
ASSLEGQGVHEQY
>TRBV7-9|TRBJ2-2
ASSLVLRAESTGELF
>TRBV18|TRBJ1-1
ASSPRGAPWAEAF
>TRBV6-5|TRBJ1-1
ASSLTAIDTEAF
>TRBV28|TRBJ2-2
ASNIAGGPYTGELF
>TRBV5-8|TRBJ2-1
ASSLVCNEQF
>TRBV28|TRBJ2-3
ASSPGQGSPYAQY
>TRBV18|TRBJ2-7
ASSPPNQGRDEQY
>TRBV7-3|TRBJ2-6
ASSPRSPLVGANVLT
>TRBV19|TRBJ2-1
ASSAGLAAGNEQF
>TRBV29-1|TRBJ2-3
SVPWTSEDHTDTQY
>TRBV5-8|TRBJ2-1
ASSSHYNEQF
>TRBV7-3|TRBJ2-1
ASSPTREDNEQF
>TRBV7-9|TRBJ2-3
ASSPKGVSTDTQY
>TRBV12-5|TRBJ2-2
ASGLVVGLALGNEELF
>TRBV5-8|TRBJ1-2
ASSTGAGSYT
>TRBV14|TRBJ2-7
ASSQLTGTAYEQY
>TRBV7-3|TRBJ2-2
ASSVRAGELF
>TRBV27|TRBJ1-1
ASSGPPGPGTEAF
>TRBV6-5|TRBJ1-4
ASSSGQANEKLF
>TRBV11-1|TRBJ2-6
ASSRPVHRLSGANVLT
>TRBV15|TRBJ2-2
ATSLKGTGIGVGSGELF